This T cell receptor beta chain was obtained from a study of OX40 agonist ivuxolimab in advanced cancers. Study-level findings and limits: Low levels of normalized T-cell clonal expansion also appeared in some nonresponders. The antigens recognized by the expanded peripheral T cells, that is their antigen specificity, were not determined.

Germline V gene data show CDR1 as MDHEN and CDR2 as SYDVKM. CDR3 length equals 15 residues. With 2 bases clipped from V and 4 bases from J, the junction kept 4 bases outside the gene matches. Here immunoSEQ multiplex PCR was the method, and the copy in TCRdb shows in-frame clones only, minus some. The sample consists of 75,000 to 80,000 clones, around 94% of them appearing once. Worth noting for this clone: The antigen is undetermined.

V usage is TRBV28 and J usage is TRBJ2-5; TRBD2 agrees at 10 bases. This clonotype was obtained from an adult with an advanced solid tumor such as melanoma, head and neck, liver or kidney cancer. This specimen consisted of CD4+ or CD8+ T cells sorted from blood, obtained in a trial of the OX40 agonist ivuxolimab. CDR3 in DNA: TGTGCCAGCAGTTTAAGCGGGGGGGCATTAGAGACCCAGTACTTC. Amino acids: CASSLSGGALETQYF.